This TCR beta chain was observed in a study of blood T cells in healthy people across ages (dated by TCRdb to between 2014 and 2017). Describing the broader study: In model experiments, roughly one uniquely barcoded TCR beta cDNA molecule per two T cells was captured by template switching. Using the same blood draw, the study looked at two additional independent replicas of 1 million unique cDNA reads for two donors, one aged 18 to 29 and the other aged 80 or older. Four age groups were formed from the donors: young (average approximately 15 years), middle-aged (around 37), aged (62) and long-lived (82). Using deep sequencing normalized with unique cDNA molecular identifiers, the study measured how TCR beta repertoire diversity changes with age. To avoid experimental bias, donors of different ages were spread randomly across the sequencing lanes.

Donors were 39 systemically healthy Caucasian individuals from Russia aged roughly 6 to 90 years. About 9.6 milliliters of peripheral blood were collected from each donor into EDTA-treated Vacutainer tubes. PBMCs were isolated by Ficoll-Paque density-gradient centrifugation, with at least 6 million obtained per sample. Total RNA, at least 5 micrograms per sample, was extracted from PBMCs with Trizol reagent. For every donor, an aliquot of PBMCs went through flow cytometry to measure the percentages of naive CD45RAhigh/CD27high T cells. Note on this clonotype: Its cognate antigen has yet to be identified. No qualities accompany the bases; no much larger clone lies one base away.

The method was 5' RACE. Sequencing used an Illumina HiSeq 2500. A second PCR of about 6 to 11 cycles was performed with a sample-barcoded 5' primer and a J-beta primer mix. A unique molecular identifier was introduced onto each TCR beta cDNA molecule by a template-switch 5' adaptor carrying 12 random nucleotides. Each sample yielded at least 2.5 million CDR3-containing paired-end reads. First-strand cDNA was synthesized from all RNA with the Mint cDNA synthesis kit, primed by a TRBC-specific oligonucleotide. Following uracil-DNA glycosylase treatment, all cDNA underwent a first 18-cycle PCR with the universal primers M1SS and BC2_uni_R. Processing in the source paper ran as follows. Normalization of each sample was performed by random selection of 1 million high-quality reads, each carrying a distinct molecular identifier. Instead of being binned into consensus sequences, reads with shared molecular identifiers were discarded. CDR3 identification, clonotype clustering and error correction used MiTCR with a Q25 quality threshold and the strictest error-elimination algorithm. A nonparametric unseen species model using Euler transformation provided a lower-bound estimate of total TCR beta diversity. TCRdb cleaned the public reads at Q25 with fastp, built clones with MiXCR and kept in-frame beta chains. Entries are consolidated by CDR3 protein sequence, retaining the most common genes and DNA. The V and J calls were not made by the authors but by TCRdb's processing. This sample is represented by under 2,000,000 distinct CDR3 sequences; just under 50% of them were singletons. Roughly 2% of the sample is held by the ten biggest clonotypes.

The CDR3 holds 14 amino acids from the cysteine to the phenylalanine. Only the CDR3 part of the read is kept: 42 bases, read in frame from the first base. CDR1 and CDR2, looked up from the germline V gene, are SGHTA and FQGNSA. V trim: 4 bases; J trim: 10 bases; unmatched bases: 7. Here is what the overall study found, with its caveats: Because donor CMV infection status was unknown, age-related changes in expanded clonotypes were potentially confounded. Compared with the aged group, more naive CD4+ T cells, fewer expanded clones and increased TCR diversity were shown by the long-lived group, suggesting age selection. As age increased, observed TCR beta diversity per million T cells dropped in a roughly linear way, and a significant reduction was already evident by age about 40. Bulk unsorted PBMC profiling prevented conclusive comparison of naive and antigen-experienced compartments. The percentage of naive T cells measured by flow cytometry correlated strongly with observed TCR beta diversity. Estimates of total diversity based on one million sequenced T cells were regarded as lower bounds and as underestimates.

This chain joins TRBV7-2 to TRBJ1-4; 9 junctional bases match TRBD1. The source of this sequence is a middle-aged woman in good health. Sequenced: blood. The DNA reads TGTGCCAGCAGCTCGGGACAGGGTGAACGAAAACTGTTTTTT. This encodes CASSSGQGERKLFF.